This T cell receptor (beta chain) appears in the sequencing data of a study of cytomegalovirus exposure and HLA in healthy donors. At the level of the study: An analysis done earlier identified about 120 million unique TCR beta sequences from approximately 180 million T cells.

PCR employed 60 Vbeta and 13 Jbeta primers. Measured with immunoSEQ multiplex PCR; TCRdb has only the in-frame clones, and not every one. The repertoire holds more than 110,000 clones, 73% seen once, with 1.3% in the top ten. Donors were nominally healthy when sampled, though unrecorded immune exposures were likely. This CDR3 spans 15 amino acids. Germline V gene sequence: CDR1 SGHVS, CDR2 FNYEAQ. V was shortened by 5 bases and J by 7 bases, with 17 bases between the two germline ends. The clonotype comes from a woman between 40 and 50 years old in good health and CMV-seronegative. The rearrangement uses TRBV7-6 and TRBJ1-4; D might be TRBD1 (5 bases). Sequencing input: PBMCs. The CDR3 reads CASSPGGGLSEKLFF. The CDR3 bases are TGTGCCAGCAGCCCCGGGGGAGGGCTAAGTGAAAAACTGTTTTTT. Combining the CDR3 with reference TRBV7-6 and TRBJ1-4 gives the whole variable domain GAGVSQSPRYKVTKRGQDVALRCDPISGHVSLYWYRQALGQGPEFLTYFNYEAQQDKSGLPNDRFSAERPEGSISTLTIQRTEQRDSAMYRCASSPGGGLSEKLFFGSGTQLSVL.